The source of this TCR beta chain is a study of blood T cell repertoires in COVID-19. For the study at large: T cells, B-cell-depleted T cells, or PBMCs provided the cDNA or gDNA that served as material.

This clone has only a few counts. Per the original methods: Amplifying reference gene primers gave estimates of nucleated cell counts. Measured with immunoSEQ multiplex PCR; TCRdb has only the in-frame clones, and not every one. The V and J calls and clone size come from that table; D and trimming were worked out from the DNA. This sample carries 15,000 to 20,000 clones, 88% of them seen once, and the ten largest clones take around 10%. The germline CDR1 and CDR2 sequences are SGHTA and FQGTGA. V was trimmed by 3 bases and J by 8 bases, leaving 10 bases between them. The CDR3 runs to 13 residues. Source material: peripheral blood. This TCR came from a human donor in a cohort sampled during active COVID-19. The rearrangement joins TRBV7-3 to TRBJ2-2; D possibly corresponds to TRBD2 (6 bases). CDR3 DNA: TGTGCCAGCAGCTTGCGACTAGGAGGGGAGCTGTTTTTT. As protein: CASSLRLGGELFF.